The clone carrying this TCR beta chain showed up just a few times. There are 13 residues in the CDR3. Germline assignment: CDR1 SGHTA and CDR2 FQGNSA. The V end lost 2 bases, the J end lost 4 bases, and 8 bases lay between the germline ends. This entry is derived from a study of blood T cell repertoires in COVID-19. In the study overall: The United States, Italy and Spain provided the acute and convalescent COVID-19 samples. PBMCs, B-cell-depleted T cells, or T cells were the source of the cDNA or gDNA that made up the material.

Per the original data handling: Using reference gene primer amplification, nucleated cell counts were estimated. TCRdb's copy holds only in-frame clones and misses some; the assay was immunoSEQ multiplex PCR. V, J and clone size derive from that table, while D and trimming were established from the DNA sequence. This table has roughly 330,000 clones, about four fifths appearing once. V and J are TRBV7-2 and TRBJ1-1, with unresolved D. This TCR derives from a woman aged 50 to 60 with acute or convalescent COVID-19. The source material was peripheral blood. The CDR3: CASSLRSFTEAFF. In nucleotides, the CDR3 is TGTGCCAGCAGCTTACGTAGTTTCACTGAAGCTTTCTTT.